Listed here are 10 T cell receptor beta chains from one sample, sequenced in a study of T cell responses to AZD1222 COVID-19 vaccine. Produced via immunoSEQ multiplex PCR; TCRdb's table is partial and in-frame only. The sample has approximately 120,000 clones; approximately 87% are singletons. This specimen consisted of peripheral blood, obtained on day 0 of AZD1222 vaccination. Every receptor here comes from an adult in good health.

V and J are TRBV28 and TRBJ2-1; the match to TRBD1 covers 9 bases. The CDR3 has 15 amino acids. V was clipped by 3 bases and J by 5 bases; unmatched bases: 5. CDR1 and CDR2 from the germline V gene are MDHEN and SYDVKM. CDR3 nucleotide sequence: TGTGCCAGCAGTTTGGGAGACAGGGGGAACAATGAGCAGTTCTTC. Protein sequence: CASSLGDRGNNEQFF.

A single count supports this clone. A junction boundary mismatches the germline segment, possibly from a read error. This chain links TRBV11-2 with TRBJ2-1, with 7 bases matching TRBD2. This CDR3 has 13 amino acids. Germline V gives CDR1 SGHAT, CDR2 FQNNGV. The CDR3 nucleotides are TGTGCCAGCAGCTTAGGTCTGGAGACTAGCCCGGTCTTC. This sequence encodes CASSLGLETSPVF.

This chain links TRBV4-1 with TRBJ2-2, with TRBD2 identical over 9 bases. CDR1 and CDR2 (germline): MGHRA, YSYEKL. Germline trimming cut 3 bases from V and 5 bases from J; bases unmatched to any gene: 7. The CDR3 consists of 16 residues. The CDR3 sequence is CASSHSGLAYTGELFF. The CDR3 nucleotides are TGCGCCAGCAGCCACTCAGGACTAGCGTATACCGGGGAGCTGTTTTTT.

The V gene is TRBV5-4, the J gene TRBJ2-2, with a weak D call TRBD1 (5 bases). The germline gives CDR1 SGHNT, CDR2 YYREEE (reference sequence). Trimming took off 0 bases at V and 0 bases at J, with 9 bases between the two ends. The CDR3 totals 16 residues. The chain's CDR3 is CASSLAPGTNTGELFF. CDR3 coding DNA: TGTGCCAGCAGCTTGGCCCCAGGGACGAACACCGGGGAGCTGTTTTTT.

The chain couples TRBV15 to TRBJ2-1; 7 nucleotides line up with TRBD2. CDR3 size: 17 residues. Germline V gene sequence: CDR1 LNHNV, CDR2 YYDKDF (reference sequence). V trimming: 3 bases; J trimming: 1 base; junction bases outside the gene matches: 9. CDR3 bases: TGTGCCACCAGCAGTGTGGGCGGGAGAGGGTCCTACAATGAGCAGTTCTTC. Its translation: CATSSVGGRGSYNEQFF.

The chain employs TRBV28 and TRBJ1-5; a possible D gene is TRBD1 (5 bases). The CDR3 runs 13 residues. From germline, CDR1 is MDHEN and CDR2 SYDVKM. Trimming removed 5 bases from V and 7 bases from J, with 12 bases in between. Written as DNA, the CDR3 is TGTGCCAGCAGTCGACAGTACCTCCAGCCCCAGCATTTT. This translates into CASSRQYLQPQHF. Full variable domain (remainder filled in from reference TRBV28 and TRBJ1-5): DVKVTQSSRYLVKRTGEKVFLECVQDMDHENMFWYRQDPGLGLRLIYFSYDVKMKEKGDIPEGYSVSREKKERFSLILESASTNQTSMYLCASSRQYLQPQHFGDGTRLSIL.

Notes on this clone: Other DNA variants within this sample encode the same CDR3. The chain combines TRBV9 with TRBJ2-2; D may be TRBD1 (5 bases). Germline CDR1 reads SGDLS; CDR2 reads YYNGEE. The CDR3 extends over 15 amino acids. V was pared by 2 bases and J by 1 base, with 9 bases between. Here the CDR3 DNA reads TGTGCCAGCAGCGTCGTTCAGGGGAACACCGGGGAGCTGTTTTTT. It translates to CASSVVQGNTGELFF. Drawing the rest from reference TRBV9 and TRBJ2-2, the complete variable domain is DSGVTQTPKHLITATGQRVTLRCSPRSGDLSVYWYQQSLDQGLQFLIQYYNGEERAKGNILERFSAQQFPDLHSELNLSSLELGDSALYFCASSVVQGNTGELFFGEGSRLTVL.

The CDR3 spells CASSLEFGPYEQYF. In DNA form, the CDR3 reads TGTGCCAGTAGCCTGGAGTTCGGGCCCTACGAGCAGTACTTC. The V call is TRBV19, the J call TRBJ2-7; D ambiguous. The CDR3 is made up of 14 amino acids. The V and J ends lost 6 bases and 2 bases respectively, with 14 bases between them. In germline, CDR1 is LNHDA, CDR2 SQIVND (reference sequence).

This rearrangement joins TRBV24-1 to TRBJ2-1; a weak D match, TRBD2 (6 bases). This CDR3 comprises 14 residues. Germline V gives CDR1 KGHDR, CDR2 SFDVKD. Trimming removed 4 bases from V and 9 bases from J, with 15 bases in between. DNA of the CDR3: TGTGCCACCAGTGACCCGACTAGTCGCGGTGAGCAGTTCTTC. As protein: CATSDPTSRGEQFF.

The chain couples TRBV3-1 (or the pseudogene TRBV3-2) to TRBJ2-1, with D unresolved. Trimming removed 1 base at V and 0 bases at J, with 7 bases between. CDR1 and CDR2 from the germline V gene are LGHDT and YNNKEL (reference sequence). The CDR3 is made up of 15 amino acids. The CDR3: CASSQGHDSYNEQFF. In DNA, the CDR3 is TGTGCCAGCAGCCAAGGACATGACTCCTACAATGAGCAGTTCTTC.